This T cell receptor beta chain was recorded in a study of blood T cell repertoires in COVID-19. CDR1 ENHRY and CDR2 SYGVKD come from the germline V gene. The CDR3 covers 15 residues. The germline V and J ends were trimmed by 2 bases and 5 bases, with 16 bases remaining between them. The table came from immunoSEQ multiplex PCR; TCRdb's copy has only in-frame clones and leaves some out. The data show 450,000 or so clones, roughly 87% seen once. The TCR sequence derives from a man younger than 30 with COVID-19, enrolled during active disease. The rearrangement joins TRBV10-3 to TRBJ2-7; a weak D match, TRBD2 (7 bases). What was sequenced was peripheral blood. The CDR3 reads CAISEPMRGLNEQYF. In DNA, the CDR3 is TGTGCCATCAGTGAGCCGATGCGGGGGCTTAACGAGCAGTACTTC.